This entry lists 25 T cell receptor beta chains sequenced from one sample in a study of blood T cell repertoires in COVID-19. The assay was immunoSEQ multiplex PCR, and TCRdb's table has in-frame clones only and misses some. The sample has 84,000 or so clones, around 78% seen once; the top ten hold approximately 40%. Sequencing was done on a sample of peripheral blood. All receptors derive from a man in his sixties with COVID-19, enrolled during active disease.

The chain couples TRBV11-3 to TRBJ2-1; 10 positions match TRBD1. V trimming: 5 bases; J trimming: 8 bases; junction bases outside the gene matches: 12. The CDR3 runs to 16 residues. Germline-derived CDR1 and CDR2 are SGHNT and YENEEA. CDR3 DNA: TGTGCCAGCAGCCGAGAGGACAGGGGGAATGGGTATGAGCAGTTCTTC. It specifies CASSREDRGNGYEQFF.

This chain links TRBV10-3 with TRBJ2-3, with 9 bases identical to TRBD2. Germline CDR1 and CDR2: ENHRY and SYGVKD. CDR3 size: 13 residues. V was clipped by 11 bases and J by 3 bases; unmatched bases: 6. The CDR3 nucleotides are TGTGCCGCGGCAAGCGGGGGGACAGATACGCAGTATTTT. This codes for CAAASGGTDTQYF.

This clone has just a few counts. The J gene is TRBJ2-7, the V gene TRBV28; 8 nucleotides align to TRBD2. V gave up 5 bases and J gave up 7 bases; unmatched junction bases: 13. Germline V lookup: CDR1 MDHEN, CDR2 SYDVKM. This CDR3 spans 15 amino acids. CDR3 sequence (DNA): TGTGCCAGCAGTCAAGCGGGGGCGGGGACCAGGGAGCAGTACTTC. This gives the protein CASSQAGAGTREQYF. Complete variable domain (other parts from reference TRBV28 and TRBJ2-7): DVKVTQSSRYLVKRTGEKVFLECVQDMDHENMFWYRQDPGLGLRLIYFSYDVKMKEKGDIPEGYSVSREKKERFSLILESASTNQTSMYLCASSQAGAGTREQYFGPGTRLTVT.

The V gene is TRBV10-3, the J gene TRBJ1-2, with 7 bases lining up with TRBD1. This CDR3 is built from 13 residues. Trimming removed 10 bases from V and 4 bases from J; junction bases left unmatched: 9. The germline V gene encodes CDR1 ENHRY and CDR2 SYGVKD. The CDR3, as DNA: TGTGCCAGTGTACCGGGACAGAGCTATGGCTACACCTTC. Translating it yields CASVPGQSYGYTF.

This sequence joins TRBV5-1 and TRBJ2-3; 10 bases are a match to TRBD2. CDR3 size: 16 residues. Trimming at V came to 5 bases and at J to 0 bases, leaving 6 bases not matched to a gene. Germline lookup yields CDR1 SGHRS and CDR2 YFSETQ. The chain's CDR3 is CASSPPAGGSTDTQYF. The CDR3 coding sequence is TGCGCCAGCAGTCCTCCAGCGGGGGGGAGCACAGATACGCAGTATTTT.

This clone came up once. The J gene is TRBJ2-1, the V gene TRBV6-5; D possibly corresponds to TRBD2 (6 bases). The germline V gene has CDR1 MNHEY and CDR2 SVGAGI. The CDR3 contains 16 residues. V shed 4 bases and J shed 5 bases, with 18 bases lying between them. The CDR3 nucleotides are TGTGCCAGCAGTTCCCTCCTAGCGCGAAGGGACAATGAGCAGTTCTTC. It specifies CASSSLLARRDNEQFF.

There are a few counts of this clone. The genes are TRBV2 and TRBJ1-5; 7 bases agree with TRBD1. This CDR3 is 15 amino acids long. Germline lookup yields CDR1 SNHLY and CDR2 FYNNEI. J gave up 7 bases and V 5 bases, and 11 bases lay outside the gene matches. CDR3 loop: CASSPPPDRVQPQHF. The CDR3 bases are TGTGCCAGCAGTCCCCCCCCCGACAGGGTGCAGCCCCAGCATTTT.

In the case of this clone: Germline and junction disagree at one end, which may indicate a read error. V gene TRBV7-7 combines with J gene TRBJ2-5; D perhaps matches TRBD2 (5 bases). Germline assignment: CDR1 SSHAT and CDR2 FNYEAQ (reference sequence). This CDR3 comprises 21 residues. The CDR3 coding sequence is TGTGCTAGCAGCTTATCCTTAAACACCTCCGGGATGTGGGGTGGGGTAGAGACCCAGTACTTC. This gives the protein CASSLSLNTSGMWGGVETQYF.

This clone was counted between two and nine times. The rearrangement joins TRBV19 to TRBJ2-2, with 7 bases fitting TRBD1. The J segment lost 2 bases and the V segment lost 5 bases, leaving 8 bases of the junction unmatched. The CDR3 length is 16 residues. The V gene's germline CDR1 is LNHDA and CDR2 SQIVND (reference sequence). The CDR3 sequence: CASSPMDRSNTGELFF. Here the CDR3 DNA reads TGTGCCAGTAGTCCGATGGACAGGAGCAACACCGGGGAGCTGTTTTTT.

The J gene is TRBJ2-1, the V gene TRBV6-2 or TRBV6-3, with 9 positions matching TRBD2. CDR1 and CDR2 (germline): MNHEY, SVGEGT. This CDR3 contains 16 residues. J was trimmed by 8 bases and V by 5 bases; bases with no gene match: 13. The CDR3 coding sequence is TGTGCCAGCAGTCTTGCGGGAGGGCCTGGGCGCGATGAGCAGTTCTTC. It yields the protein CASSLAGGPGRDEQFF.

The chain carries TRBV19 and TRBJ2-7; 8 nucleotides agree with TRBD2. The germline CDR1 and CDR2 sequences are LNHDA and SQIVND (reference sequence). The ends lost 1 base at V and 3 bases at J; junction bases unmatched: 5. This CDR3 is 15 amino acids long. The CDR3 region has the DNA TGTGCCAGTAGTATAGGAGCGGGAGAGGTCTACGAGCAGTACTTC. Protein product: CASSIGAGEVYEQYF.

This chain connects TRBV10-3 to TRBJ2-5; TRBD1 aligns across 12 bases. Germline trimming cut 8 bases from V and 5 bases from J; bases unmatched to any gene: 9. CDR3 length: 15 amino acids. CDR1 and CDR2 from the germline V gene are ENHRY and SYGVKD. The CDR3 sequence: CAIAPGTGGFETQYF. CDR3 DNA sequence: TGTGCCATCGCCCCCGGGACAGGGGGCTTCGAGACCCAGTACTTC.

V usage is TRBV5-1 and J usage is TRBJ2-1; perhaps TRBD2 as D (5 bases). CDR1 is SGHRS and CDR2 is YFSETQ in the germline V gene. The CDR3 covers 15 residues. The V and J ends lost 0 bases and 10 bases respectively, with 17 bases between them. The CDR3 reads CASSLDGNVGGEQFF. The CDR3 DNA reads TGCGCCAGCAGCTTGGACGGGAATGTGGGCGGGGAGCAGTTCTTC.

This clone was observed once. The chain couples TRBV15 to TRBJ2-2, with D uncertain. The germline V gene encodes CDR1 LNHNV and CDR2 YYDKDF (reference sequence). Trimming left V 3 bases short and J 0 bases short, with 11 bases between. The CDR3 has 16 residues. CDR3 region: CATSSPVVANTGELFF. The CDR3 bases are TGTGCCACCAGCAGCCCCGTCGTCGCGAACACCGGGGAGCTGTTTTTT.

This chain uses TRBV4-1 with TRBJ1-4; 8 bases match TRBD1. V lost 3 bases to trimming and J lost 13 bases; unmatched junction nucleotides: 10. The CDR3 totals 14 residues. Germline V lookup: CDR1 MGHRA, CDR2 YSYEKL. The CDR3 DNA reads TGCGCCAGCAGCCACGGACAGGGTGACGGTCGACTGTTTTTT. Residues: CASSHGQGDGRLFF.

The CDR3 protein is CASSQATSYEQYF. CDR3 bases: TGTGCCAGCAGCCAGGCGACATCTTACGAGCAGTACTTC. The rearrangement uses TRBV4-2 and TRBJ2-7; D gene ambiguous. The CDR3 covers 13 residues. Germline assignment: CDR1 LGHNA and CDR2 YNFKEQ. V lost 3 bases, J lost 4 bases, and 10 bases lay in between.

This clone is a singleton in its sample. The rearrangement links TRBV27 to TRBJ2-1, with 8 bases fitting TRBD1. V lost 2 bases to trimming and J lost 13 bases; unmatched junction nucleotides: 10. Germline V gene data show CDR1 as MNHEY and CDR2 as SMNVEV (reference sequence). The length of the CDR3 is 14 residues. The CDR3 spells CASSLQDRAIRQFF. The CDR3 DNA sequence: TGTGCCAGCAGTTTACAGGACAGGGCCATCCGACAGTTCTTC.

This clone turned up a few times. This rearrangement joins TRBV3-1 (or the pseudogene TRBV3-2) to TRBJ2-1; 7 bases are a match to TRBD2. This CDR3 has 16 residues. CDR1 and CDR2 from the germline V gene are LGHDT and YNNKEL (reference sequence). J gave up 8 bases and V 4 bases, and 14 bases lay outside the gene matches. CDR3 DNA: TGTGCCAGCAGCCTCTTAGCGGTGGGAGGGCAGGATGAGCAGTTCTTC. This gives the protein CASSLLAVGGQDEQFF.

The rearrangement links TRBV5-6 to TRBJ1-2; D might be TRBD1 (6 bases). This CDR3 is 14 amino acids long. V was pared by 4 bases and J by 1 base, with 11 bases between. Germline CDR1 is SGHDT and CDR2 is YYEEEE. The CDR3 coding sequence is TGTGCCAGCAGCCCGGGGACAATTAACTATGGCTACACCTTC. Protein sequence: CASSPGTINYGYTF.

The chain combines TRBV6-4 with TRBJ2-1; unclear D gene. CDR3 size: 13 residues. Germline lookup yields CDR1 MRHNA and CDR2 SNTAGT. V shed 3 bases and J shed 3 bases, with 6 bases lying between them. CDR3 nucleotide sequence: TGTGCCAGCAGTGAAAACTTCTACAATGAGCAGTTCTTC. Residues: CASSENFYNEQFF.

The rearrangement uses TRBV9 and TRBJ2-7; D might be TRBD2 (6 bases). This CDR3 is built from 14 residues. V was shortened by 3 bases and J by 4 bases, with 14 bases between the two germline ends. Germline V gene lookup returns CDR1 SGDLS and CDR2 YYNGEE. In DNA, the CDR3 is TGTGCCAGCAGCGAGAGCGGGTCCCCGTACGAGCAGTACTTC. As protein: CASSESGSPYEQYF.

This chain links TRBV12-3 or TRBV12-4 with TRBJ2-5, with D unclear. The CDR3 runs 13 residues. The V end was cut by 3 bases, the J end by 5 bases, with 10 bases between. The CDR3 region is CASSLLAWETQYF. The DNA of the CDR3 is TGTGCCAGCAGTTTGTTGGCTTGGGAGACCCAGTACTTC.

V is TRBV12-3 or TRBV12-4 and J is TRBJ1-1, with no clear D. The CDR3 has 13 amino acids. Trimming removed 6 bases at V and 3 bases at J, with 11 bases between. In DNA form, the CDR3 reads TGTGCCAGCAGGACTAGGGCCCACACTGAAGCTTTCTTT. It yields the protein CASRTRAHTEAFF.

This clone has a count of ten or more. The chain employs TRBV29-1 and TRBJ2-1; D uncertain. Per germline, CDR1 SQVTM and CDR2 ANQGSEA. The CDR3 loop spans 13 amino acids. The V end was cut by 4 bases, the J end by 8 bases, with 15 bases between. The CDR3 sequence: CSVVASNGYEQFF. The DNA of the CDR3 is TGCAGCGTTGTTGCATCAAACGGGTATGAGCAGTTCTTC.

In DNA, the CDR3 is TGTGCCAGCAGTAGGGACAGGGGGGCCTACGAGCAGTACTTC. This translates into CASSRDRGAYEQYF. This rearrangement joins TRBV27 to TRBJ2-7; 11 bases align to TRBD1. V dropped 5 bases and J dropped 2; count of bases not matched to a gene: 2. Germline V gene sequence: CDR1 MNHEY, CDR2 SMNVEV (reference sequence). This CDR3 is 14 amino acids long.